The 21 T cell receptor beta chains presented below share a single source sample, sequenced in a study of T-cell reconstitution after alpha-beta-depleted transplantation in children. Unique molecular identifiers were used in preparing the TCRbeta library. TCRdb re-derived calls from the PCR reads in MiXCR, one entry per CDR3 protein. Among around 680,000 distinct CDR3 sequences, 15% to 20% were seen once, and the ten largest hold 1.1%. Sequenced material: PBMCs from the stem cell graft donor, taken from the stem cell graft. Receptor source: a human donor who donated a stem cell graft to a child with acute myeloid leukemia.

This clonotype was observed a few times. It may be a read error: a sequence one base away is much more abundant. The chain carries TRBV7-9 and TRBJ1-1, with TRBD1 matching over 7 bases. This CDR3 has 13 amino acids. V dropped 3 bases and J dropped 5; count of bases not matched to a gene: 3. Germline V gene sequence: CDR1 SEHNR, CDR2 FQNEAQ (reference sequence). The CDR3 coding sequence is TGTGCCAGCAGCTTCTACAGGGGAACTGAAGCTTTCTTT. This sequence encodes CASSFYRGTEAFF.

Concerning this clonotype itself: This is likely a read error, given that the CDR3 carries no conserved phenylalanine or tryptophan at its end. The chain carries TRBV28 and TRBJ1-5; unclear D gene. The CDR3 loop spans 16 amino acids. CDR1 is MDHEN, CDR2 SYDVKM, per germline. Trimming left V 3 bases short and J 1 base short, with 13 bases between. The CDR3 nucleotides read TGTGCCAGCAGTTTTGAGAAGGCGATCAGCAATCAGCCCCAGCATGTT. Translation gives CASSFEKAISNQPQHV.

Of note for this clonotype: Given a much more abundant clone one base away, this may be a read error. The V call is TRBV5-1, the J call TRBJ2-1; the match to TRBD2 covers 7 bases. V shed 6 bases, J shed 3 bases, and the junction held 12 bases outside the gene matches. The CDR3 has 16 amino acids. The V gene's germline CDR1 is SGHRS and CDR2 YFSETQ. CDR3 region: CASKKVAGVVYNEQFF. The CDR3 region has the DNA TGCGCCAGCAAAAAGGTGGCGGGGGTTGTCTACAATGAGCAGTTCTTC.

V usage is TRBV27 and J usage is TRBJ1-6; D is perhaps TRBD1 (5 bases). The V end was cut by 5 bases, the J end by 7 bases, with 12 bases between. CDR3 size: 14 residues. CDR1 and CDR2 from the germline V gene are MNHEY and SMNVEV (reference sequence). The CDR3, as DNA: TGTGCCAGCAGTAAGGGGTGGGGGAATTCACCCCTCCACTTT. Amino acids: CASSKGWGNSPLHF.

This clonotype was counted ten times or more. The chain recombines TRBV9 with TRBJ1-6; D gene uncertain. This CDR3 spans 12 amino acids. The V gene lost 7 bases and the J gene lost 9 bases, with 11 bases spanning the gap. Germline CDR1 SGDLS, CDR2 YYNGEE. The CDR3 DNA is TGTGCCAGCGGTCCAACTGGTTCACCCCTCCACTTT. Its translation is CASGPTGSPLHF. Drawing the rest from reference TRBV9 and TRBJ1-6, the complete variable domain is DSGVTQTPKHLITATGQRVTLRCSPRSGDLSVYWYQQSLDQGLQFLIQYYNGEERAKGNILERFSAQQFPDLHSELNLSSLELGDSALYFCASGPTGSPLHFGNGTRLTVT.

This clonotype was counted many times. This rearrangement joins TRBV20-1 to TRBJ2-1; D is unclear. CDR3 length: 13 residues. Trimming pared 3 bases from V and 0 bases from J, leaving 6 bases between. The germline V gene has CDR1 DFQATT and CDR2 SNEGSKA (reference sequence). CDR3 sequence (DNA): TGCAGTGCTAGCGGGCCCTCCTACAATGAGCAGTTCTTC. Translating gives CSASGPSYNEQFF.

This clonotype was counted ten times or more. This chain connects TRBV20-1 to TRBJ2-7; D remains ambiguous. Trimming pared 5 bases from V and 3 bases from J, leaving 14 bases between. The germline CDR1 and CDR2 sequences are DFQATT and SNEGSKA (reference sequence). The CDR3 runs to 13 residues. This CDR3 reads CSALWPLLYEQYV. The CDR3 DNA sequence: TGCAGTGCTCTATGGCCACTCCTCTACGAGCAGTACGTC.

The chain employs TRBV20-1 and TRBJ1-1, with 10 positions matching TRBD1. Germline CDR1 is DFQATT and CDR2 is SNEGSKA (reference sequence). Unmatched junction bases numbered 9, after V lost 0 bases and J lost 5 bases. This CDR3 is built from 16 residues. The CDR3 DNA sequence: TGCAGTGCTAGAGATTTTGACAGGGGGCAAGGGACTGAAGCTTTCTTT. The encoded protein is CSARDFDRGQGTEAFF.

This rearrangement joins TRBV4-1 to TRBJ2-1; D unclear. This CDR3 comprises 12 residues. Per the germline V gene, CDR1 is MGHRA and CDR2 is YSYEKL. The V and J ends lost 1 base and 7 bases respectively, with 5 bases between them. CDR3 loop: CASSQVRNEQFF. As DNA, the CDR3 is TGCGCCAGCAGCCAAGTCAGAAATGAGCAGTTCTTC.

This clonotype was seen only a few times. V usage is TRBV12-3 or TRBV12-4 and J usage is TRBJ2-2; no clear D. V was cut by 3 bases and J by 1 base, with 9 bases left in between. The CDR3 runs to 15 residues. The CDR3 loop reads CASSFWAENTGELFF. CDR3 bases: TGTGCCAGCAGTTTTTGGGCAGAGAACACCGGGGAGCTGTTTTTT.

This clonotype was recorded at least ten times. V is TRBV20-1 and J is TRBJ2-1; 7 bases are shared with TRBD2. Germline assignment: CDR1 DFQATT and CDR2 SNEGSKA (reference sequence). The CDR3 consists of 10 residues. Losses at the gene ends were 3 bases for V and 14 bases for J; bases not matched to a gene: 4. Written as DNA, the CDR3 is TGCAGTGCTAGCCTAGCGGAAGAGTTCTTC. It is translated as CSASLAEEFF.

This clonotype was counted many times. This CDR3 is CASSQGLQRGQPQHF. The CDR3 region has the DNA TGCGCCAGCAGCCAAGGCCTCCAACGTGGGCAGCCCCAGCATTTT. This chain connects TRBV4-1 to TRBJ1-5; no clear D. The CDR3 has 15 amino acids. Germline V gene lookup returns CDR1 MGHRA and CDR2 YSYEKL. The V and J ends lost 1 base and 7 bases respectively, with 14 bases between them.

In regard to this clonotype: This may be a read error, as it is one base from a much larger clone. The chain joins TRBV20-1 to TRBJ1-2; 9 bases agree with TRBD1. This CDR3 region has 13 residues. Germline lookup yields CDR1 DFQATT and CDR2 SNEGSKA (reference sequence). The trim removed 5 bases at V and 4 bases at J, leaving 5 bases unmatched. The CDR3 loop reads CSAAQGASYGYTF. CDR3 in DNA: TGCAGTGCTGCACAGGGGGCGAGCTATGGCTACACCTTC.

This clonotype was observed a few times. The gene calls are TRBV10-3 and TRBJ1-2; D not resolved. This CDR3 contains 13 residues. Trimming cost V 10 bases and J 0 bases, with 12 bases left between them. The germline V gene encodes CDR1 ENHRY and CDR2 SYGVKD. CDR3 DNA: TGTGCCACCTGGGCCGAAGCTAACTATGGCTACACCTTC. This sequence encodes CATWAEANYGYTF.

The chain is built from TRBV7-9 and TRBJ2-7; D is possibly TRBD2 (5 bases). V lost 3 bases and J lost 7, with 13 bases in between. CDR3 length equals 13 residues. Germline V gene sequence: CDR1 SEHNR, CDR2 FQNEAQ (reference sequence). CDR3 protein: CASSFQPGMEQYV. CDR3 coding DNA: TGTGCCAGCAGCTTCCAACCGGGAATGGAGCAGTACGTC.

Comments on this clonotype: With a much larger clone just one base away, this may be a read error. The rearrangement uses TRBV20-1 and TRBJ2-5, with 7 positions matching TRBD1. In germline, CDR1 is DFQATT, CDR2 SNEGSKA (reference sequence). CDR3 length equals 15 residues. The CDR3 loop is CSARGKPGQRETRYF. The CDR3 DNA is TGCAGTGCTAGGGGAAAGCCGGGACAGAGAGAGACCCGGTACTTC.

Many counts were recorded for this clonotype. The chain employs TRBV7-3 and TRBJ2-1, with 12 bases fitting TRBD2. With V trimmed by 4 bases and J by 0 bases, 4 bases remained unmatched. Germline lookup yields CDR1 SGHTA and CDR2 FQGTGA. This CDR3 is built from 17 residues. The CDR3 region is CASSSGLAGSSYNEQFF. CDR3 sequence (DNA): TGTGCCAGCAGCTCAGGACTAGCGGGGAGCTCCTACAATGAGCAGTTCTTC.

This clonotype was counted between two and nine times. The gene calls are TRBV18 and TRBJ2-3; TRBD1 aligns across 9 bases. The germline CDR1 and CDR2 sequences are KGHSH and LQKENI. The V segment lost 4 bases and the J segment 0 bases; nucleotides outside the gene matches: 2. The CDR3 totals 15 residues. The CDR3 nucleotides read TGTGCCAGCTCACGCGGACAGGGGAGCACAGATACGCAGTATTTT. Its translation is CASSRGQGSTDTQYF.

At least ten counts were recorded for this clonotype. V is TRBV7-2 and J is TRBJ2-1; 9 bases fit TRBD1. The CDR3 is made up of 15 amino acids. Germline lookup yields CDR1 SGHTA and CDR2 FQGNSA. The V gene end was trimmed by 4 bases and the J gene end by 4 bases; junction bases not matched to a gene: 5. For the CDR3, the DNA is TGTGCCAGCAGCTCCCCCGGGACAGGGTACAATGAGCAGTTCTTC. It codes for CASSSPGTGYNEQFF.

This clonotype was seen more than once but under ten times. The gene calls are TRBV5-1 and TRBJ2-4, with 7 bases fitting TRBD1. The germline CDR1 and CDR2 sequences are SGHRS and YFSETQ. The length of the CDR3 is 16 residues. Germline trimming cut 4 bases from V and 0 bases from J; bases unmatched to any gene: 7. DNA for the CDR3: TGCGCCAGCAGCGGTACAGGGGATTTAGCCAAAAACATTCAGTACTTC. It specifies CASSGTGDLAKNIQYF.

The CDR3 DNA is TGTGCCAGCAGCCCGCTGACAGGGGACGGGGAAAAACTGTTTTTT. It is translated as CASSPLTGDGEKLFF. The rearrangement uses TRBV7-2 and TRBJ1-4; TRBD1 aligns across 8 bases. Trimming at V came to 5 bases and at J to 8 bases, leaving 10 bases not matched to a gene. This CDR3 contains 15 residues. CDR1 is SGHTA, CDR2 FQGNSA, per germline.